One sample yielded the 29 T cell receptor beta chains listed below, sequenced in a study of cytomegalovirus exposure and HLA in healthy donors. The PCR ran on 60 Vbeta and 13 Jbeta primers. This table comes from immunoSEQ multiplex PCR, and its TCRdb copy is limited to in-frame clones, with some not included. Here the sample spans 35,000 to 55,000 clones, roughly half being singletons. The specimen sequenced was PBMCs. The source of these receptors is a man aged 60 to 75 in good health and CMV-seronegative.

In this sample, this clone turned up a few times. The chain has TRBV7-2 and TRBJ2-1; 7 bases are a match to TRBD2. Germline CDR1 reads SGHTA; CDR2 reads FQGNSA. The CDR3 totals 13 residues. V trimming: 5 bases; J trimming: 8 bases; junction bases outside the gene matches: 6. CDR3 region: CASSPRRGDEQFF. Here the CDR3 DNA reads TGTGCCAGCAGCCCACGCCGGGGGGATGAGCAGTTCTTC.

The V gene is TRBV9, the J gene TRBJ2-3, with D possibly TRBD2 on 6 matching bases. The germline CDR1 and CDR2 sequences are SGDLS and YYNGEE. The CDR3 length is 17 residues. Trimming removed 7 bases at V and 2 bases at J, with 23 bases between. CDR3 in amino acids: CASFDFFPGLSTDTQYF. As DNA, the CDR3 is TGTGCCAGCTTCGACTTCTTCCCGGGACTCTCCACAGATACGCAGTATTTT.

This clone was recorded once. The chain joins TRBV19 to TRBJ2-7; TRBD2 aligns across 8 bases. Germline CDR1 and CDR2: LNHDA and SQIVND (reference sequence). Unmatched junction bases numbered 4, after V lost 10 bases and J lost 5 bases. The CDR3 is made up of 11 amino acids. CDR3 DNA: TGTGCCACCGGGAGGGAGGACGAGCAGTACTTC. It is translated as CATGREDEQYF.

The chain is built from TRBV9 and TRBJ2-7; 9 bases are a match to TRBD2. The germline V gene has CDR1 SGDLS and CDR2 YYNGEE. The V segment lost 2 bases and the J segment 5 bases; nucleotides outside the gene matches: 8. CDR3 size: 15 residues. CDR3 coding DNA: TGTGCCAGCAGCGTCGGGGGACTAGCAATCAACGAGCAGTACTTC. Residues: CASSVGGLAINEQYF.

This clone turned up a few times. The V gene is TRBV7-2, the J gene TRBJ1-5, with 7 bases lining up with TRBD1. V was clipped by 7 bases and J by 3 bases; unmatched bases: 3. The CDR3 has 13 amino acids. CDR1 and CDR2 from the germline V gene are SGHTA and FQGNSA. The DNA of the CDR3 is TGTGCCAGCACTGGACAGGTCAATCAGCCCCAGCATTTT. It encodes CASTGQVNQPQHF.

The rearrangement joins TRBV6-5 to TRBJ1-1; unclear D gene. The CDR3 totals 13 residues. Germline V gene data show CDR1 as MNHEY and CDR2 as SVGAGI. Trimming shortened V by 2 bases and J by 7 bases, and 11 bases separated the two germline ends. CDR3 sequence: CASSYGSGFEAFF. For the CDR3, the DNA is TGTGCCAGCAGTTACGGTTCGGGGTTTGAAGCTTTCTTT.

This clone was observed at least ten times. The chain links TRBV5-8 to TRBJ1-5, with D maybe TRBD1 (5 bases). The CDR3 consists of 14 residues. The V end was cut by 4 bases, the J end by 7 bases, with 15 bases between. Germline lookup yields CDR1 SGHTS and CDR2 YDEGEE. The CDR3 is CASSPDMNSQPQHF. The CDR3 bases are TGTGCCAGCAGCCCGGACATGAATTCCCAGCCCCAGCATTTT.

This clone has only a few counts. The chain recombines TRBV7-2 with TRBJ2-7; no clear D. The CDR3 sequence is 13 residues long. The V and J ends lost 3 bases and 2 bases respectively, with 8 bases between them. Germline-derived CDR1 and CDR2 are SGHTA and FQGNSA. This chain's CDR3 is CASSFGNPYEQYF. DNA for the CDR3: TGTGCCAGCAGCTTCGGTAACCCCTACGAGCAGTACTTC.

This chain links TRBV2 with TRBJ2-2; TRBD1 might be the D (5 bases). CDR1 is SNHLY and CDR2 is FYNNEI in the germline V gene. The ends were cut back, 7 bases at V and 7 bases at J, with 22 bases in the middle. The CDR3 runs 16 residues. This chain's CDR3 is CASKEGDKGFVGELFF. CDR3 nucleotide sequence: TGTGCCAGCAAAGAAGGCGATAAGGGGTTCGTCGGGGAGCTGTTTTTT. The whole variable domain, remainder taken from reference TRBV2 and TRBJ2-2, is EPEVTQTPSHQVTQMGQEVILRCVPISNHLYFYWYRQILGQKVEFLVSFYNNEISEKSEIFDDQFSVERPDGSNFTLKIRSTKLEDSAMYFCASKEGDKGFVGELFFGEGSRLTVL.

The CDR3 here is CASSFDTMNTGELFF. CDR3 nucleotide sequence: TGTGCCAGCAGCTTCGACACGATGAACACCGGGGAGCTGTTTTTT. This rearrangement joins TRBV7-9 to TRBJ2-2; no clear D. With 3 bases removed from V and 1 base from J, the gap between germline ends came to 9 bases. The CDR3 length is 15 residues. In germline, CDR1 is SEHNR, CDR2 FQNEAQ (reference sequence).

There are a few counts of this clone. The chain carries TRBV6-5 and TRBJ1-2; D perhaps matches TRBD1 (6 bases). CDR3 length: 14 residues. V lost 6 bases, J lost 8 bases, and 19 bases lay in between. The germline V gene encodes CDR1 MNHEY and CDR2 SVGAGI. CDR3 loop: CASRLDSGGGGYTF. The CDR3 nucleotides read TGTGCCAGCAGGCTGGATTCGGGGGGCGGAGGCTACACCTTC.

The V gene is TRBV15, the J gene TRBJ2-7, with a tentative D call TRBD1 (5 bases). Germline loops: CDR1 LNHNV, CDR2 YYDKDF (reference sequence). V was clipped by 0 bases and J by 2 bases, with 8 bases between them. CDR3 length: 14 amino acids. The CDR3 bases are TGTGCCACCAGCAGAGATCTACAGGCCTACGAGCAGTACTTC. Protein sequence: CATSRDLQAYEQYF. The complete variable domain, with remaining parts taken from reference TRBV15 and TRBJ2-7, reads DAMVIQNPRYQVTQFGKPVTLSCSQTLNHNVMYWYQQKSSQAPKLLFHYYDKDFNNEADTPDNFQSRRPNTSFCFLDIRSPGLGDTAMYLCATSRDLQAYEQYFGPGTRLTVT.

This sequence joins TRBV7-8 and TRBJ1-1; 11 nucleotides match TRBD1. V trimming: 5 bases; J trimming: 2 bases; junction bases outside the gene matches: 4. The CDR3 is 15 residues long. Germline values: CDR1 SGHVS, CDR2 FQNEAQ. The DNA for the CDR3 is TGTGCCAGCAGCCGTGGACAGGGGGCAAACACTGAAGCTTTCTTT. The encoded protein is CASSRGQGANTEAFF.

The chain is built from TRBV25-1 and TRBJ2-5; TRBD2 is a possible D gene (5 bases). V lost 7 bases and J 2 bases, leaving 8 bases between the germline ends. CDR1 is MGHDK and CDR2 is SYGVNS in the germline V gene. The CDR3 totals 12 residues. DNA for the CDR3: TGTGCCAGCACCCGGGGACAAGAGACCCAGTACTTC. Amino acid sequence: CASTRGQETQYF.

In this sample, this clone turned up once. The CDR3 spells CASSLVGTENTEAFF. The CDR3 DNA is TGTGCCAGCAGCTTAGTGGGGACAGAAAACACTGAAGCTTTCTTT. The rearrangement joins TRBV7-2 to TRBJ1-1; 7 bases match TRBD1. The germline CDR1 and CDR2 sequences are SGHTA and FQGNSA. The CDR3 loop spans 15 amino acids. The J segment lost 2 bases and the V segment lost 1 base, leaving 4 bases of the junction unmatched.

The chain combines TRBV6-5 with TRBJ1-1; weak D call: TRBD1 (5 bases). Between the trimmed V and J ends, which lost 1 base and 3 bases, there was a span of 9 bases. The CDR3 loop spans 14 amino acids. The germline gives CDR1 MNHEY, CDR2 SVGAGI. The CDR3 loop reads CASSYLAGHTEAFF. The CDR3 bases are TGTGCCAGCAGTTACTTGGCGGGACACACTGAAGCTTTCTTT.

This clone was detected once. The chain carries TRBV9 and TRBJ1-2, with a possible D match to TRBD1 (5 bases). V was clipped by 0 bases and J by 4 bases, with 10 bases between them. The CDR3 contains 14 residues. CDR1 is SGDLS and CDR2 is YYNGEE in the germline V gene. As DNA, the CDR3 is TGTGCCAGCAGCGTAGCTTCGGGGGGCTATGGCTACACCTTC. This codes for CASSVASGGYGYTF.

J is TRBJ2-1 and V is TRBV19, with 8 nucleotides matching TRBD2. The CDR3 is made up of 13 amino acids. Per the germline V gene, CDR1 is LNHDA and CDR2 is SQIVND (reference sequence). The trim removed 1 base at V and 9 bases at J, leaving 2 bases unmatched. Here the CDR3 DNA reads TGTGCCAGTAGTATAGCCGGGAGGGGTGAGCAGTTCTTC. Its protein product is CASSIAGRGEQFF.

This sequence joins TRBV30 and TRBJ1-2, with D possibly matching TRBD1 (5 bases). The CDR3 is 15 amino acids. Germline values: CDR1 GTSNPN, CDR2 SVGIG (reference sequence). V was shortened by 1 base and J by 8 bases, with 20 bases between the two germline ends. CDR3 DNA: TGTGCCTGGAGTGACCGGGACGGGAGCTCGGGGGGCTACACCTTC. Amino acids: CAWSDRDGSSGGYTF.

This clone was observed a handful of times. The chain uses TRBV7-2 and TRBJ1-2; weak D call: TRBD1 (6 bases). Between the trimmed V and J ends, which lost 4 bases and 4 bases, there was a span of 13 bases. Germline CDR1 SGHTA, CDR2 FQGNSA. The CDR3 is made up of 14 amino acids. This CDR3 is CASSSRQVTYGYTF. Written as DNA, the CDR3 is TGTGCCAGCAGCTCCCGACAGGTGACCTATGGCTACACCTTC.

The chain recombines TRBV18 with TRBJ2-7; 7 nucleotides agree with TRBD1. The V gene end was trimmed by 2 bases and the J gene end by 2 bases; junction bases not matched to a gene: 3. The CDR3 is 14 amino acids. Per germline, CDR1 KGHSH and CDR2 LQKENI. The CDR3 DNA reads as TGTGCCAGCTCACCAGGGACAGCGGCCTACGAGCAGTACTTC. Translated: CASSPGTAAYEQYF.

This chain connects TRBV29-1 to TRBJ2-7, with a weak D call TRBD1 (6 bases). V was pared by 4 bases and J by 3 bases, with 10 bases between. This CDR3 is built from 12 residues. Germline CDR1 is SQVTM and CDR2 is ANQGSEA. The CDR3 DNA is TGCAGCGTTGGGTCAGGGGTCTACGAGCAGTACTTC. It codes for CSVGSGVYEQYF.

This clone was picked up a small number of times. The chain recombines TRBV28 with TRBJ1-1, with no clear D. Germline V gives CDR1 MDHEN, CDR2 SYDVKM. This CDR3 has 12 amino acids. The V end was cut by 4 bases, the J end by 9 bases, with 12 bases between. The CDR3 is CASSSPGKKAFF. CDR3 sequence (DNA): TGTGCCAGCAGTTCACCGGGAAAAAAAGCTTTCTTT.

In this sample, this clone turned up a few times. The chain links TRBV5-1 to TRBJ2-2, with a possible D match to TRBD1 (6 bases). Trimming removed 4 bases at V and 4 bases at J, with 17 bases between. The CDR3 spans 16 residues. Looked up from germline, CDR1 is SGHRS and CDR2 is YFSETQ. CDR3 sequence (DNA): TGCGCCAGCAGCCCTCACAGGGATCGAAGCACCGGGGAGCTGTTTTTT. Its protein product is CASSPHRDRSTGELFF.

This chain's CDR3 is CASTPGGSTDTQYF. The DNA of the CDR3 is TGTGCCAGCACCCCTGGGGGGAGCACAGATACGCAGTATTTT. This chain links TRBV2 with TRBJ2-3; weak D call: TRBD2 (6 bases). V was pared by 7 bases and J by 0 bases, with 11 bases between. The CDR3 consists of 14 residues. Germline CDR1 SNHLY, CDR2 FYNNEI.

The CDR3 is CASSQVTGTGYHEQYF. The CDR3 DNA reads as TGCGCCAGCAGCCAAGTCACCGGGACAGGGTACCACGAGCAGTACTTC. The rearrangement links TRBV4-3 to TRBJ2-7, with 9 bases that match TRBD1. Trimming cost V 1 base and J 5 bases; bases outside gene matches: 9. This CDR3 is built from 16 residues. Germline V CDR1 and CDR2: LGHNA, YSLEER.

This sequence joins TRBV30 and TRBJ1-1, with D unresolved. The germline V gene has CDR1 GTSNPN and CDR2 SVGIG (reference sequence). Trimming cost V 2 bases and J 3 bases, with 19 bases left between them. This CDR3 has 16 amino acids. The CDR3 DNA reads TGTGCCTGGAGTAAACAGTCATTAGGCGCGCACACTGAAGCTTTCTTT. It translates to CAWSKQSLGAHTEAFF.

This clone was seen a handful of times. The V and J genes are TRBV29-1 and TRBJ2-7; D is possibly TRBD1 (6 bases). Germline assignment: CDR1 SQVTM and CDR2 ANQGSEA. This CDR3 comprises 13 residues. The V end lost 1 base, the J end lost 2 bases, and 9 bases lay between the germline ends. The CDR3 DNA is TGCAGCGTTGAAGCCACAGGGACCTACGAGCAGTACTTC. It translates to CSVEATGTYEQYF.

This chain joins TRBV7-6 and TRBJ2-3; D is perhaps TRBD1 (6 bases). Germline V lookup: CDR1 SGHVS, CDR2 FNYEAQ. V was trimmed by 4 bases and J by 0 bases, leaving 11 bases between them. The CDR3 loop spans 15 amino acids. The CDR3 is CASSYRDISTDTQYF. Here the CDR3 DNA reads TGTGCCAGCAGCTACCGGGACATCAGCACAGATACGCAGTATTTT.